One and the same sample provided the 28 T cell receptor beta chains below, sequenced in a study of response to subunit inactivated influenza vaccine. Each CDR3 protein gets one entry after TCRdb re-called the RT-PCR reads with MiXCR. Among approximately 570,000 distinct CDR3 sequences listed, approximately 7.7% were seen once. The sample was PBMCs from blood, taken about 24 months after vaccination. These receptors were taken from a man aged 45-69 years who received an inactivated influenza vaccine.

The CDR3 coding sequence is TGTGCCAGCAGTTACTCGCTTAATTGGGCAGGGAACTATGGCTACACCTTC. Its protein product is CASSYSLNWAGNYGYTF. The rearrangement links TRBV6-5 to TRBJ1-2; D is possibly TRBD1 (5 bases). Trimming shortened V by 0 bases and J by 2 bases, and 16 bases separated the two germline ends. Germline V CDR1 and CDR2: MNHEY, SVGAGI. This CDR3 has 17 residues.

This clonotype was seen repeatedly, ten times or more. The rearrangement joins TRBV6-2 or TRBV6-3 to TRBJ2-4; D unclear. The germline gives CDR1 MNHEY, CDR2 SVGEGT. The V and J ends lost 8 bases and 0 bases respectively, with 8 bases between them. This CDR3 comprises 13 residues. The CDR3 nucleotides are TGTGCCAGCGCAAAGGCAGCCAAAAACATTCAGTACTTC. The encoded protein is CASAKAAKNIQYF.

This clonotype was counted between two and nine times. The chain links TRBV7-2 to TRBJ2-1; 8 nucleotides match TRBD2. The ends lost 1 base at V and 5 bases at J; junction bases unmatched: 7. The CDR3 covers 16 residues. In germline, CDR1 is SGHTA, CDR2 FQGNSA. CDR3 coding DNA: TGTGCCAGCAGCTTAGTTTTCACTAGCGGAAACAATGAGCAGTTCTTC. Protein product: CASSLVFTSGNNEQFF.

This rearrangement joins TRBV14 to TRBJ2-1, with 8 bases fitting TRBD1. CDR1 SGHDN and CDR2 FVKESK come from the germline V gene. The junction had 6 bases not matched to a gene; V was cut back by 5 bases and J by 9 bases. The CDR3 loop spans 13 amino acids. This chain's CDR3 is CASSYDRGGEQFF. The CDR3 DNA follows: TGTGCCAGCAGCTACGACAGGGGCGGTGAGCAGTTCTTC.

This clonotype has a handful of counts. The chain joins TRBV2 to TRBJ1-1; 10 bases match TRBD1. The germline gives CDR1 SNHLY, CDR2 FYNNEI. Unmatched junction bases numbered 8, after V lost 7 bases and J lost 3 bases. This CDR3 has 15 amino acids. The CDR3 DNA is TGTGCCAGCATTAGAGGGACAGGGGCCCACACTGAAGCTTTCTTT. Amino acids: CASIRGTGAHTEAFF.

This clonotype was detected many times. This chain joins TRBV18 and TRBJ1-4; weak D call: TRBD1 (6 bases). CDR1 is KGHSH and CDR2 is LQKENI in the germline V gene. The V gene lost 5 bases and the J gene lost 0 bases, with 13 bases spanning the gap. This CDR3 contains 16 residues. CDR3 DNA sequence: TGTGCCAGCTCATCCCCCAACAGGGCAACTAATGAAAAACTGTTTTTT. Its protein is CASSSPNRATNEKLFF.

This clonotype was seen only a few times. V is TRBV6-5 and J is TRBJ2-5; D not certain. The CDR3 totals 12 residues. Germline CDR1 reads MNHEY; CDR2 reads SVGAGI. The V end was cut by 6 bases, the J end by 7 bases, with 12 bases between. This CDR3 is CASSPSRGTQYF. The CDR3, as DNA: TGTGCCAGCAGCCCATCCCGCGGGACCCAGTACTTC.

The V call is TRBV5-1, the J call TRBJ2-1; D is undetermined. With 4 bases removed from V and 8 bases from J, the gap between germline ends came to 10 bases. CDR3 length: 12 amino acids. Per germline, CDR1 SGHRS and CDR2 YFSETQ. The CDR3 sequence is CASSPSRDEQFF. The CDR3 DNA reads as TGCGCCAGCAGCCCTTCTCGGGATGAGCAGTTCTTC.

This clonotype counts as medium-sized. This chain links TRBV7-6 with TRBJ2-1, with D possibly being TRBD2 (5 bases). Per germline, CDR1 SGHVS and CDR2 FNYEAQ. Trimming shortened V by 1 base and J by 3 bases, and 10 bases separated the two germline ends. CDR3 length: 15 amino acids. The CDR3: CASSLGTSNYNEQFF. As DNA, the CDR3 is TGTGCCAGCAGCTTAGGAACTAGTAACTACAATGAGCAGTTCTTC.

This clonotype was found many times. The chain employs TRBV4-2 and TRBJ2-2; no reliable D call. CDR1 is LGHNA and CDR2 is YNFKEQ in the germline V gene. This CDR3 has 15 residues. V was pared by 1 base and J by 0 bases, with 6 bases between. The chain's CDR3 is CASSQASSNTGELFF. The CDR3, as DNA: TGTGCCAGCAGCCAAGCCAGCTCGAACACCGGGGAGCTGTTTTTT.

This clonotype was recorded at least ten times. The chain links TRBV7-2 to TRBJ2-7, with TRBD1 matching 7 bases. This CDR3 is 16 amino acids long. Per the germline V gene, CDR1 is SGHTA and CDR2 is FQGNSA. The J segment lost 0 bases and the V segment lost 4 bases, leaving 9 bases of the junction unmatched. CDR3 sequence reads: CASSSTGSITSYEQYF. The CDR3 DNA follows: TGTGCCAGCAGCTCGACAGGGTCGATTACCTCCTACGAGCAGTACTTC.

This clonotype was seen a handful of times. The V gene is TRBV2, the J gene TRBJ2-3; TRBD1 matches 7 bases. Germline trimming cut 5 bases from V and 2 bases from J; bases unmatched to any gene: 13. The CDR3 is 17 amino acids. The germline V gene has CDR1 SNHLY and CDR2 FYNNEI. The CDR3 sequence is CASSPTGTDNDTDTQYF. CDR3 nucleotides: TGTGCCAGCAGTCCTACCGGGACAGACAATGACACAGATACGCAGTATTTT.

The genes are TRBV28 and TRBJ2-6; D is perhaps TRBD1 (6 bases). From germline, CDR1 is MDHEN and CDR2 SYDVKM. V was shortened by 7 bases and J by 0 bases, with 13 bases between the two germline ends. The CDR3 has 16 residues. CDR3 sequence reads: CASTGDTSSGANVLTF. The CDR3 nucleotides are TGTGCCAGCACCGGGGACACAAGCTCTGGGGCCAACGTCCTGACTTTC.

This clonotype occurred a few times. The gene calls are TRBV29-1 and TRBJ2-7; D remains unclear. Germline assignment: CDR1 SQVTM and CDR2 ANQGSEA. The CDR3 loop spans 14 amino acids. V was clipped by 8 bases and J by 7 bases, with 24 bases between them. CDR3 region: CSPDVMEPTGEQYF. The CDR3 DNA sequence: TGCAGCCCCGATGTTATGGAGCCGACCGGGGAGCAGTACTTC.

This clonotype occurred a few times. The chain is built from TRBV5-6 and TRBJ2-2, with 8 nucleotides matching TRBD1. Germline V gives CDR1 SGHDT, CDR2 YYEEEE. The CDR3 is 17 amino acids. The V and J ends lost 3 bases and 0 bases, in that order; junction bases with no gene match: 7. CDR3 loop: CASSYPDRGPNTGELFF. CDR3 DNA sequence: TGTGCCAGCAGCTACCCTGACAGGGGTCCGAACACCGGGGAGCTGTTTTTT.

The table lists this clonotype with a count of one. The chain employs TRBV7-3 and TRBJ2-1; weak D call: TRBD1 (6 bases). The CDR3 is 24 amino acids. V dropped 1 base and J dropped 0 bases, with 34 bases sitting between them. CDR1 SGHTA and CDR2 FQGTGA come from the germline V gene. The CDR3 nucleotides read TGTGCCAGCAGCTTAATTCTATACCACTACAGGGATAGGTCACCAAGGAGCTCCTACAATGAGCAGTTCTTC. Residues: CASSLILYHYRDRSPRSSYNEQFF.

This clonotype was seen a handful of times. The chain is built from TRBV18 and TRBJ2-5; 10 nucleotides align to TRBD2. V lost 9 bases and J lost 2; bases outside the gene matches: 9. Germline V lookup: CDR1 KGHSH, CDR2 LQKENI. This CDR3 is 15 amino acids long. CDR3 residues: CASCPGLAHQETQYF. In nucleotides, the CDR3 is TGTGCCAGTTGCCCGGGACTAGCGCATCAAGAGACCCAGTACTTC.

This clonotype was recorded many times. The chain joins TRBV27 to TRBJ2-1, with TRBD2 identical over 9 bases. CDR1 MNHEY and CDR2 SMNVEV come from the germline V gene (reference sequence). V lost 1 base and J lost 4; bases outside the gene matches: 14. CDR3 length: 19 amino acids. CDR3 bases: TGTGCCAGCAGTTTATATCGTTTTTTTGGGACTAGCAGTTACAATGAGCAGTTCTTC. Protein product: CASSLYRFFGTSSYNEQFF.

This chain joins TRBV6-1 and TRBJ2-3; 11 bases match TRBD1. Germline CDR1 MNHNS, CDR2 SASEGT. This CDR3 contains 16 residues. Trimming cost V 3 bases and J 5 bases; bases outside gene matches: 7. The CDR3 reads CASSDPGQGVGDTQYF. CDR3 bases: TGTGCCAGCAGTGATCCGGGACAGGGGGTGGGAGATACGCAGTATTTT.

There are many counts of this clonotype. The rearrangement uses TRBV7-3 and TRBJ2-3; 7 bases are shared with TRBD1. Looked up from germline, CDR1 is SGHTA and CDR2 is FQGTGA. CDR3 size: 14 residues. With V trimmed by 2 bases and J by 2 bases, 1 base remained unmatched. CDR3 nucleotides: TGTGCCAGCAGCTTAGGACAGGCCACAGATACGCAGTATTTT. It encodes CASSLGQATDTQYF.

A few counts support this clonotype. V gene TRBV5-6 combines with J gene TRBJ1-1; the D gene is possibly TRBD1 (6 bases). The CDR3 totals 18 residues. Trimming left V 4 bases short and J 3 bases short, with 25 bases between. Per germline, CDR1 SGHDT and CDR2 YYEEEE. DNA of the CDR3: TGTGCCAGCAGCGCGCAACTTTGGAGGGGGTCAGGGGACACTGAAGCTTTCTTT. Translating gives CASSAQLWRGSGDTEAFF.

The chain has TRBV28 and TRBJ2-6; perhaps TRBD1 as D (6 bases). Germline V gene sequence: CDR1 MDHEN, CDR2 SYDVKM. The CDR3 length is 14 residues. V was cut by 6 bases and J by 4 bases, with 10 bases left in between. The CDR3 DNA sequence: TGTGCCAGCAGCCAGGGGATAGGGGCCAACGTCCTGACTTTC. Protein: CASSQGIGANVLTF.

This clonotype turned up a few times. The rearrangement links TRBV28 to TRBJ2-7; a possible D gene is TRBD2 (6 bases). Germline CDR1 reads MDHEN; CDR2 reads SYDVKM. Trimming cost V 8 bases and J 5 bases, with 28 bases left between them. The CDR3 is 17 amino acids. In DNA form, the CDR3 reads TGTGCCAGCGGGTGGGGAGGATTCGTAGATCCACCCAACGAGCAGTACTTC. Its protein product is CASGWGGFVDPPNEQYF.

The chain uses TRBV4-1 and TRBJ1-1; a weak D match, TRBD1 (6 bases). Germline assignment: CDR1 MGHRA and CDR2 YSYEKL. The V gene lost 1 base and the J gene lost 5 bases, with 17 bases spanning the gap. The CDR3 consists of 16 residues. The CDR3 here is CASSQGGRGRRTEAFF. The CDR3 DNA reads TGCGCCAGCAGCCAAGGCGGCAGGGGCCGGAGGACTGAAGCTTTCTTT.

This clonotype was counted many times. The chain links TRBV27 to TRBJ2-7; the D is unclear. V lost 0 bases, J lost 5 bases, and 11 bases lay in between. In germline, CDR1 is MNHEY, CDR2 SMNVEV (reference sequence). This CDR3 comprises 14 residues. The CDR3 here is CASSLSAGLDEQYF. The CDR3 DNA reads TGTGCCAGCAGTTTATCGGCCGGGTTGGACGAGCAGTACTTC.

The gene calls are TRBV10-3 and TRBJ2-3, with D possibly TRBD2 on 6 matching bases. Germline CDR1 reads ENHRY; CDR2 reads SYGVKD. This CDR3 spans 14 amino acids. V was shortened by 4 bases and J by 0 bases, with 8 bases between the two germline ends. The CDR3 here is CAISVGTSTDTQYF. CDR3 nucleotide sequence: TGTGCCATCAGTGTCGGGACTAGCACAGATACGCAGTATTTT.

This chain links TRBV3-1 with TRBJ2-7; D remains ambiguous. Trimming shortened V by 0 bases and J by 2 bases, and 11 bases separated the two germline ends. This CDR3 is 15 amino acids long. CDR1 is LGHDT, CDR2 YNNKEL, per germline (reference sequence). The CDR3 nucleotides read TGTGCCAGCAGCCAAGAGGTCCCTTTTACCTACGAGCAGTACTTC. Translating gives CASSQEVPFTYEQYF.

This clonotype was seen ten or more times. The chain links TRBV28 to TRBJ2-2, with 8 bases identical to TRBD1. Germline lookup yields CDR1 MDHEN and CDR2 SYDVKM. This CDR3 has 15 residues. Trimming cost V 5 bases and J 5 bases; bases outside gene matches: 7. CDR3 in DNA: TGTGCCAGCAGTGCGGACAGGGCGGGAACCGGGGAGCTGTTTTTT. It encodes CASSADRAGTGELFF.